This is a list of T cell receptor beta chains from one sample in a study of a mutant IDH1 vaccine in newly diagnosed glioma. No antigen has been assigned to these receptors. Sequencing was performed with immunoSEQ multiplex PCR; in TCRdb, only in-frame clones are kept and a portion is missing. The table shows tens of thousands of clones, with 65% to 80% occurring only once. This material consisted of PBMCs, taken from a glioma patient whose treatment included an IDH1 peptide vaccine. All receptors derive from a man aged 35 to 55 with glioma. Some clones in this sample may be carry-over from other donors' samples. CDR3s include the opening cysteine and the closing phenylalanine or tryptophan. D genes are given only for firm matches. Clone sizes are given selectively: once, few, many, or a class where the clone is expanded.

v_call	clone_size	d_call	j_call	cdr3_nt	cdr3_aa
TRBV28	few	.	TRBJ1-1	TGTGCCAGCTTTGAGGGTGGGGCTGAAGCTTTCTTT	CASFEGGAEAFF
TRBV4-1	.	.	TRBJ1-1	TGCGCCAGCAGCCAAGTGGGACGCAGGAACACTGAAGCTTTCTTT	CASSQVGRRNTEAFF
TRBV5-1	.	.	TRBJ1-5	TGCGCCAGCAGCTTGGATCGAAATCAGCCCCAGCATTTT	CASSLDRNQPQHF
TRBV4-1	once	.	TRBJ2-7	TGCGCCAGCAGCCAAGGTCCCTACGAGCAGTACTTC	CASSQGPYEQYF
TRBV7-3	.	TRBD1	TRBJ1-6	TGTGCCAGCAGCTTAGGCAGTCAGGGGGCAAATTCACCCCTCCACTTT	CASSLGSQGANSPLHF
TRBV12-5	.	TRBD2	TRBJ2-3	TGTGCTAGTGGTTCGGGACTAGCGGGGGTGGTAGATACGCAGTATTTT	CASGSGLAGVVDTQYF
TRBV10-1	.	TRBD1	TRBJ2-7	TGCGCCAGCAGTACCCGGGACAGCGACGAGCAGTACTTC	CASSTRDSDEQYF
TRBV5-5	few	.	TRBJ1-2	TGTGCCAGCAGCTTGGGGGGGCGCGACTATGGCTACACCTTC	CASSLGGRDYGYTF
TRBV2	.	.	TRBJ1-3	TGTGCCAGCAGAGATGGGGTCTCTGGAAACACCATATATTTT	CASRDGVSGNTIYF
TRBV5-6	.	.	TRBJ2-1	TGTGCCAGCAGCTTGGCAGCGACAGGAGGGTACAATGAGCAGTTCTTC	CASSLAATGGYNEQFF
TRBV2	.	.	TRBJ2-7	TGTGCCAGCAGTGAAAAGGAGAGGCAGTACTTC	CASSEKERQYF
TRBV6-1	.	.	TRBJ1-5	TGTGCCAGCATGACAGCAGACAATCAGCCCCAGCATTTT	CASMTADNQPQHF
TRBV28	few	.	TRBJ1-5	TGTGCCAGCAGTTTAGATCCCAATCAGCCCCAGCATTTT	CASSLDPNQPQHF
TRBV6-5	.	.	TRBJ1-2	TGTGCCAGCAGTTACTCTACAGTCGCGTTTAACTATGGCTACACCTTC	CASSYSTVAFNYGYTF
TRBV12-5	.	.	TRBJ1-4	TGTGCTAGTGGCGGGGACCTTAATGAAAAACTGTTTTTT	CASGGDLNEKLFF
TRBV19	.	.	TRBJ1-1	TGTGCCAGTAGTACGCAGGTGAACACTGAAGCTTTCTTT	CASSTQVNTEAFF
TRBV18	.	TRBD2	TRBJ2-3	TGTGCCAGCTCACACCGGACTAGCGGGAGCACAGATACGCAGTATTTT	CASSHRTSGSTDTQYF
TRBV5-1	.	.	TRBJ2-2	TGCGCCAGCCGGCGGGACGGGAACACCGGGGAGCTGTTTTTT	CASRRDGNTGELFF
TRBV6-5	.	TRBD1	TRBJ1-2	TGTGCCAGCAGTTACACGCCGGGACAGGGTGTCGATGGCTACACCTTC	CASSYTPGQGVDGYTF
TRBV14	.	.	TRBJ2-3	TGTGCCAGCAGCCAAGTTTTGGGGGACACAGATACGCAGTATTTT	CASSQVLGDTDTQYF
TRBV5-1	.	TRBD1	TRBJ1-3	TGCGCCAGCAGCTCGGAATCCGGGACAGGGGGATCGGCTGGGGGAAACACCATATATTTT	CASSSESGTGGSAGGNTIYF
TRBV6-1	.	TRBD2	TRBJ2-3	TGTGCCAGCCAACGAGCGGGGGGCTCGACAGATACGCAGTATTTT	CASQRAGGSTDTQYF
TRBV7-8	.	.	TRBJ1-4	TGTGCCAGCAGCTTAACGAATGAAAAACTGTTTTTT	CASSLTNEKLFF
TRBV5-4	.	TRBD1	TRBJ1-1	TGTGCCAGCAGCTTGTTGGAGGGGGCCTGGGCTGAAGCTTTCTTT	CASSLLEGAWAEAFF
TRBV4-1	once	.	TRBJ1-3	TGCGCCAGCAGCCTCAGACAAGGAGCTGGAAACACCATATATTTT	CASSLRQGAGNTIYF
TRBV12-5	.	TRBD1	TRBJ1-4	TGTGCTAGTGGCCACGGGACAGGGGATGAAAAACTGTTTTTT	CASGHGTGDEKLFF
TRBV5-4	.	.	TRBJ2-7	TGTGCCAGCAGCTCGTACCGGGACACATACGAGCAGTACTTC	CASSSYRDTYEQYF
TRBV7-8	once	.	TRBJ2-7	TGTGCCAGCAGCTTAGGGAGGGGGTTCGAGCAGTACTTC	CASSLGRGFEQYF
TRBV5-4	.	.	TRBJ2-2	TGTGCCAGCAGCTCCGGAAGGCAATCGAACACCGGGGAGCTGTTTTTT	CASSSGRQSNTGELFF
TRBV7-6	few	TRBD1	TRBJ2-3	TGTGCCAGCAGCTTAACAGGGGGGACAGATACGCAGTATTTT	CASSLTGGTDTQYF
TRBV4-2	few	TRBD2	TRBJ2-1	TGTGCCAGCAGCCAAGATAGCGGGGGGGCCAATGAGCAGTTCTTC	CASSQDSGGANEQFF
TRBV6-1	.	.	TRBJ1-5	TGTGCCAGCAGTGACCGAAGTCACCTCAATCAGCCCCAGCATTTT	CASSDRSHLNQPQHF
TRBV5-3	few	.	TRBJ1-1	TGTGCGACTCTAGAACGGGGGGCTTTCTTT	CATLERGAFF
TRBV29-1	.	.	TRBJ1-1	TGCAGCGTTGGAAGGGTGTTGGTTGGAGCTTTCTTT	CSVGRVLVGAFF
TRBV21-1	.	.	TRBJ2-7	TGTGCCAGCAGCTACGAGCAGTACTTC	CASSYEQYF
TRBV5-1	.	TRBD1	TRBJ1-4	TGCGCCAGCAGCTCAGGGACAGACACTCCGGGAAATGAAAAACTGTTTTTT	CASSSGTDTPGNEKLFF
TRBV4-1	.	.	TRBJ1-2	TGCGCCAGCAGCCCGGGAGCGGATGGCTACACCTTC	CASSPGADGYTF
TRBV5-1	.	.	TRBJ2-7	TGCGCCAGCAGCTTGGGTCCGGCAGACACGGTGCAGTACTTC	CASSLGPADTVQYF
TRBV5-8	.	TRBD1	TRBJ1-2	TGTGCCAGCAGCTTGGAGGGACAGTATGGCTACACCTTC	CASSLEGQYGYTF
TRBV5-6	.	TRBD1	TRBJ1-1	TGTGCCAGCAGCTTGTCCCCCTGGGGGACAGGGGACACTGAAGCTTTCTTT	CASSLSPWGTGDTEAFF
TRBV27	.	.	TRBJ2-5	TGTGCCAGCAGTTTATGGGGCGAAGGGACCCAGTACTTC	CASSLWGEGTQYF
TRBV5-1	once	.	TRBJ1-2	TGCGCCAGCAGCTTGGGGCAGAACTATGGCTACACCTTC	CASSLGQNYGYTF
TRBV7-6	.	.	TRBJ2-7	TGTGCCAGCAGCTCGTCCTCCTACGAGCAGTACTTC	CASSSSSYEQYF
TRBV5-1	.	TRBD1	TRBJ2-2	TGCGCCAGCAGCATAGGACAGGGCGGGGAGCTGTTTTTT	CASSIGQGGELFF
TRBV25-1	few	TRBD1	TRBJ2-3	TGTGCCAGCAGTAGACAGGGGGAGTCAGATACGCAGTATTTT	CASSRQGESDTQYF
TRBV2	.	TRBD1	TRBJ1-1	TGTGCCAGCAGCTATCAACAGGGGGCCCTCCCGAACACTGAAGCTTTCTTT	CASSYQQGALPNTEAFF
TRBV7-9	.	.	TRBJ2-3	TGTGCCTCGGGACCCACGGGGACAGATACGCAGTATTTT	CASGPTGTDTQYF
TRBV12-2	.	.	TRBJ2-7	TGTGCAAGTCGCTTAGTCCCGGGTGGACTAGCGGCGTCCTACGAGCAGTACTTC	CASRLVPGGLAASYEQYF
TRBV4-2	.	TRBD1	TRBJ2-7	TGTGCCAGCAGCCTCATCCGGGACAGCGAATACGAGCAGTACTTC	CASSLIRDSEYEQYF
TRBV4-3	.	TRBD1	TRBJ2-3	TGCGCCAGCAGCCACCGGACAGGGGAACTAGATACGCAGTATTTT	CASSHRTGELDTQYF
TRBV11-1	.	.	TRBJ2-7	TGTGCCAGCAGCCAAGGAGGGTCCGCGGGCGAGCAGTACTTC	CASSQGGSAGEQYF
TRBV7-8	.	.	TRBJ2-3	TGTGCCAGCGGGGGAAGCCTAAACAGCACAGATACGCAGTATTTT	CASGGSLNSTDTQYF
TRBV6-1	.	.	TRBJ2-1	TGTGCCAGCAGACAGGGCCCCCCCTACAATGAGCAGTTCTTC	CASRQGPPYNEQFF
TRBV27	.	TRBD2	TRBJ2-5	TGTGCCAGCAGTTTAGTGGCGGGGGTCCACCAAGAGACCCAGTACTTC	CASSLVAGVHQETQYF
TRBV6-1	.	.	TRBJ2-7	TGTGCCAGCAAACGGCAGGGTAGGGGTTACGAGCAGTACTTC	CASKRQGRGYEQYF
TRBV9	once	TRBD1	TRBJ1-1	TGTGCCAGCAGCGTAGGGACAGGAGAACAGGGTGAAGCTTTCTTT	CASSVGTGEQGEAFF
TRBV28	.	.	TRBJ1-4	TGTGCCAGCAGCCCCCCGTCAGCTGGTAATGAAAAACTGTTTTTT	CASSPPSAGNEKLFF